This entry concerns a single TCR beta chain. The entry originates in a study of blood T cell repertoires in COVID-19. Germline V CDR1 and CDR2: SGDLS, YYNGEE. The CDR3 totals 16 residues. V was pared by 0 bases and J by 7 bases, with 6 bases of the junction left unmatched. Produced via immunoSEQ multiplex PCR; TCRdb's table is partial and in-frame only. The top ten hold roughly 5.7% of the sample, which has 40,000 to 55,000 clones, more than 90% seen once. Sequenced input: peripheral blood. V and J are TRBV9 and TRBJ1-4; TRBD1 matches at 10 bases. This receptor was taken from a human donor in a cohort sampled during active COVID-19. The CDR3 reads CASSVGQGQGFEKLFF. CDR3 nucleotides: TGTGCCAGCAGCGTAGGACAGGGACAGGGGTTTGAAAAACTGTTTTTT.